The 13 T cell receptor beta chains reported below all come from one sample, sequenced in a study of blood T cell repertoires in COVID-19. Clones were sequenced by immunoSEQ multiplex PCR, and TCRdb holds only the in-frame ones, with some missing. This sample carries approximately 170,000 clones, about 88% of them seen once, and the ten largest clones take more than 6.5%. The sequencing sample was made of peripheral blood. The receptors derive from an elderly woman in a cohort sampled during active or convalescent COVID-19.

The chain links TRBV20-1 to TRBJ2-7; 9 bases fit TRBD2. The CDR3 has 15 amino acids. V lost 3 bases to trimming and J lost 4 bases; unmatched junction nucleotides: 10. Germline assignment: CDR1 DFQATT and CDR2 SNEGSKA (reference sequence). The CDR3 region is CSASDISGGKYEQYF. As DNA, the CDR3 is TGCAGTGCTAGTGACATTAGCGGGGGAAAATACGAGCAGTACTTC.

CDR3 nucleotide sequence: TGTGCCAGCAGCCTGGGGAGCGGGGGGCCGATGGCATCCTACGAGCAGTACTTC. Its protein product is CASSLGSGGPMASYEQYF. The chain couples TRBV7-8 to TRBJ2-7; 9 positions match TRBD2. V shed 5 bases and J 1 base; nucleotides not matched to a gene: 15. Germline CDR1 and CDR2: SGHVS and FQNEAQ. CDR3 length: 18 residues.

V gene TRBV19 combines with J gene TRBJ1-5, with D maybe TRBD1 (5 bases). The CDR3 runs to 15 residues. Trimming took off 7 bases at V and 1 base at J, with 14 bases between the two ends. Germline V gives CDR1 LNHDA, CDR2 SQIVND (reference sequence). The CDR3 region has the DNA TGTGCCAGTACCGAGAAGGGGTTGAGCAATCAGCCCCAGCATTTT. Translating it yields CASTEKGLSNQPQHF.

The chain recombines TRBV7-8 with TRBJ2-1; 7 nucleotides line up with TRBD2. This CDR3 region has 15 residues. The germline V gene has CDR1 SGHVS and CDR2 FQNEAQ. V trimming: 1 base; J trimming: 14 bases; junction bases outside the gene matches: 14. The CDR3 here is CASSLGLGVSAGEFF. The CDR3 nucleotides read TGTGCCAGCAGCTTAGGGTTAGGGGTTAGTGCGGGGGAGTTCTTC.

The V call is TRBV28, the J call TRBJ2-4; weak D call: TRBD2 (5 bases). This CDR3 is 18 amino acids long. Germline V gene sequence: CDR1 MDHEN, CDR2 SYDVKM. Trimming took 4 bases from V and 0 from J, leaving 19 bases between them. The CDR3 region is CASSSPGVPKIAKNIQYF. The CDR3 DNA follows: TGTGCCAGCAGTTCCCCCGGGGTCCCCAAGATAGCCAAAAACATTCAGTACTTC.

V is TRBV5-1 and J is TRBJ2-7; D gene unclear. The CDR3 is 13 residues long. The germline CDR1 and CDR2 sequences are SGHRS and YFSETQ. The germline V and J ends were trimmed by 3 bases and 3 bases, with 10 bases remaining between them. CDR3 region: CASSWLGIYEQYF. Written as DNA, the CDR3 is TGCGCCAGCAGCTGGCTAGGTATCTACGAGCAGTACTTC.

This clone came up once. The gene calls are TRBV13 and TRBJ2-1; 7 positions agree with TRBD1. V lost 5 bases and J lost 5; bases outside the gene matches: 6. This CDR3 has 14 amino acids. Germline V gene data show CDR1 as PRHDT and CDR2 as FYEKMQ (reference sequence). The CDR3 sequence is CASSRTGQNNEQFF. In nucleotides, the CDR3 is TGTGCCAGCAGCCGGACAGGCCAGAACAATGAGCAGTTCTTC.

This clone has just one count. The chain recombines TRBV7-9 with TRBJ2-1; the match to TRBD2 covers 12 bases. V lost 5 bases, J lost 4 bases, and 3 bases stayed unmatched. This CDR3 is 15 amino acids long. Germline CDR1 reads SEHNR; CDR2 reads FQNEAQ (reference sequence). CDR3 coding DNA: TGTGCCAGCAGCGGACTAGCGGGGAGGTACAATGAGCAGTTCTTC. Translation gives CASSGLAGRYNEQFF. Filled out from reference TRBV7-9 and TRBJ2-1, the complete variable domain reads DTGVSQNPRHKITKRGQNVTFRCDPISEHNRLYWYRQTLGQGPEFLTYFQNEAQLEKSRLLSDRFSAERPKGSFSTLEIQRTEQGDSAMYLCASSGLAGRYNEQFFGPGTRLTVL.

The J gene is TRBJ1-6, the V gene TRBV5-1; maybe TRBD1 (6 bases). This CDR3 has 14 amino acids. CDR1 SGHRS and CDR2 YFSETQ come from the germline V gene. V dropped 2 bases and J dropped 6 bases, with 9 bases sitting between them. CDR3 sequence reads: CASSFGTSNSPLHF. The DNA for the CDR3 is TGCGCCAGCAGCTTTGGGACAAGTAATTCACCCCTCCACTTT.

V and J are TRBV2 and TRBJ2-1; 8 nucleotides match TRBD2. The CDR3 is made up of 15 amino acids. CDR1 is SNHLY, CDR2 FYNNEI, per germline. V was pared by 7 bases and J by 2 bases, with 7 bases of the junction left unmatched. The CDR3 nucleotides are TGTGCCAGCAACCGCGGGGGGCCCACCTACAATGAGCAGTTCTTC. Protein sequence: CASNRGGPTYNEQFF.

This rearrangement joins TRBV18 to TRBJ2-5, with 10 bases aligning to TRBD1. The trim removed 4 bases at V and 5 bases at J, leaving 4 bases unmatched. The CDR3 is made up of 14 amino acids. Germline V gene sequence: CDR1 KGHSH, CDR2 LQKENI. CDR3 in amino acids: CASSHRTGGETQYF. The CDR3 coding sequence is TGTGCCAGCTCACACCGGACAGGGGGTGAGACCCAGTACTTC.

This chain links TRBV7-8 with TRBJ2-5; D is possibly TRBD1 (5 bases). Germline V gives CDR1 SGHVS, CDR2 FQNEAQ. The CDR3 has 16 amino acids. The V gene lost 2 bases and the J gene lost 3 bases, with 16 bases spanning the gap. The CDR3 coding sequence is TGTGCCAGCAGCTTATTTTTTGGTGACAGTAAAGAGACCCAGTACTTC. It is translated as CASSLFFGDSKETQYF. Full variable domain (remainder filled in from reference TRBV7-8 and TRBJ2-5): GAGVSQSPRYKVAKRGQDVALRCDPISGHVSLFWYQQALGQGPEFLTYFQNEAQLDKSGLPSDRFFAERPEGSVSTLKIQRTQQEDSAVYLCASSLFFGDSKETQYFGPGTRLLVL.

The chain employs TRBV10-2 and TRBJ1-2, with no clear D. Trimming removed 3 bases from V and 5 bases from J, with 7 bases in between. CDR3 length: 12 residues. Germline V gives CDR1 WSHSY, CDR2 SAAADI. The DNA for the CDR3 is TGCGCCAGCAGTGAATCGGGGTATGGCTACACCTTC. It is translated as CASSESGYGYTF.